Below are 26 T cell receptor beta chains sequenced from a single sample in a study of T cell repertoires in cytomegalovirus infection. TCRdb reprocessed the reads via MiXCR and lists one record per CDR3 protein. Of about 920,000 distinct CDR3 sequences in the sample, roughly 30% are singletons; the top ten hold roughly 13%. Their antigens are not known. Sequenced here: cultured CD8+ T cells from PBMCs, sampled from culture after CMV antigen stimulation. These receptors originate from a human donor in good health (CMV status not recorded). Some clones in this sample may be carry-over from other donors' samples.

This clonotype was seen many times. This chain joins TRBV12-3 or TRBV12-4 and TRBJ1-1, with a weak D call TRBD1 (5 bases). Trimming removed 3 bases at V and 0 bases at J, with 20 bases between. There are 18 residues in the CDR3. The CDR3 DNA sequence: TGTGCCAGCAGTTTCGCGATTCTATCTGGACAAGTGAACACTGAAGCTTTCTTT. Translating it yields CASSFAILSGQVNTEAFF.

This chain uses TRBV4-1 with TRBJ1-2; the D gene is possibly TRBD1 (5 bases). The CDR3 is 16 residues long. The germline V gene encodes CDR1 MGHRA and CDR2 YSYEKL. V was clipped by 1 base and J by 4 bases, with 16 bases between them. For the CDR3, the DNA is TGCGCCAGCAGCCAAGCCCCAGGGAATAATGGCTATGGCTACACCTTC. This sequence encodes CASSQAPGNNGYGYTF.

The chain has TRBV29-1 and TRBJ2-2; TRBD1 matches 9 bases. The CDR3 runs to 14 residues. The V segment lost 7 bases and the J segment 2 bases; nucleotides outside the gene matches: 5. Per the germline V gene, CDR1 is SQVTM and CDR2 is ANQGSEA. CDR3 bases: TGCAGCGCTCGGGACAGGGATAACACCGGGGAGCTGTTTTTT. Protein sequence: CSARDRDNTGELFF.

This clonotype has a handful of counts. This sequence joins TRBV28 and TRBJ1-2, with D unclear. This CDR3 is 12 amino acids long. The V and J ends lost 6 bases and 5 bases respectively, with 10 bases between them. From germline, CDR1 is MDHEN and CDR2 SYDVKM. CDR3 residues: CASRTPRYGYTF. In DNA form, the CDR3 reads TGTGCCAGCAGAACGCCTAGGTATGGCTACACCTTC.

This clonotype was observed a few times. This chain uses TRBV6-6 with TRBJ2-1; the D is unclear. Germline values: CDR1 MNHNY, CDR2 SVGAGI (reference sequence). V shed 0 bases and J shed 8 bases, with 8 bases lying between them. CDR3 length equals 13 residues. The CDR3: CASSYSARDEQFF. The CDR3 region has the DNA TGTGCCAGCAGTTACTCGGCTAGGGATGAGCAGTTCTTC.

The sample holds a few counts of this clonotype. The V gene is TRBV14, the J gene TRBJ2-3; no reliable D call. Trimming shortened V by 0 bases and J by 4 bases, and 5 bases separated the two germline ends. The CDR3 loop spans 13 amino acids. Germline CDR1 is SGHDN and CDR2 is FVKESK. The CDR3: CASSQEGPDTQYF. CDR3 nucleotides: TGTGCCAGCAGCCAAGAAGGGCCAGATACGCAGTATTTT.

The chain carries TRBV4-1 and TRBJ2-5, with D perhaps matching TRBD1 (6 bases). The length of the CDR3 is 15 residues. Germline values: CDR1 MGHRA, CDR2 YSYEKL. Trimming left V 1 base short and J 2 bases short, with 11 bases between. The CDR3 loop reads CASSQVWTEQETQYF. CDR3 nucleotide sequence: TGCGCCAGCAGCCAAGTATGGACAGAACAAGAGACCCAGTACTTC.

This clonotype occurred a few times. This chain uses TRBV7-4 with TRBJ2-1; possibly TRBD1 for D (5 bases). The CDR3 runs 16 residues. CDR1 SGHVT and CDR2 SQSDAQ come from the germline V gene. The V gene lost 5 bases and the J gene lost 0 bases, with 14 bases spanning the gap. CDR3 DNA sequence: TGTGCCAGCAGCCACACAGGTAGTAGCTCCTACAATGAGCAGTTCTTC. Its translation: CASSHTGSSSYNEQFF.

In the case of this clonotype: No conserved phenylalanine or tryptophan ends this CDR3, so it is likely a read error. The chain has TRBV12-3 or TRBV12-4 and TRBJ1-1, with 10 bases that match TRBD1. This CDR3 has 13 amino acids. V shed 6 bases and J 8 bases; nucleotides not matched to a gene: 6. The CDR3 bases are TGTGCCAGCAGCCCCGGGACAGGGGCCGAAGCTTTCTCT. This sequence encodes CASSPGTGAEAFS.

This clonotype was detected a few times. This chain uses TRBV6-5 with TRBJ2-1, with 8 bases identical to TRBD2. Trimming cost V 2 bases and J 4 bases; bases outside gene matches: 7. This CDR3 has 16 amino acids. From germline, CDR1 is MNHEY and CDR2 SVGAGI. The CDR3 coding sequence is TGTGCCAGCAGTTACGCCGGGGGGGGCCTTTACAATGAGCAGTTCTTC. Translated: CASSYAGGGLYNEQFF.

On this clonotype: A junction boundary mismatches the germline segment, possibly from a read error. V and J are TRBV7-1 and TRBJ2-2, with 9 bases fitting TRBD2. TRBV7-1 is assigned to the ORF class and has an uncertain function. The CDR3 is 16 amino acids. The CDR3 bases are TGTGCCAGCAGCCCAGCGGGGGGTCCGAACACCGGGGAGCTGTTTTTT. Its protein is CASSPAGGPNTGELFF.

This clonotype was seen a handful of times. The rearrangement links TRBV6-1 to TRBJ2-7, with D possibly being TRBD1 or TRBD2 (5 bases each). Germline V gene sequence: CDR1 MNHNS, CDR2 SASEGT. The CDR3 extends over 16 amino acids. The germline V and J ends were trimmed by 1 base and 2 bases, with 15 bases remaining between them. CDR3: CASSEVGAEGTYEQYV. For the CDR3, the DNA is TGTGCCAGCAGTGAAGTAGGGGCAGAGGGGACCTACGAGCAGTACGTC.

V usage is TRBV12-3 or TRBV12-4 and J usage is TRBJ1-6; D might be TRBD1 (5 bases). V dropped 9 bases and J dropped 8 bases, with 20 bases sitting between them. This CDR3 comprises 15 residues. DNA of the CDR3: TGTGCCAGTTTAAAGGCGGCAGGGTGGGATTCACCCCTCCACTTT. Protein: CASLKAAGWDSPLHF.

The table lists this clonotype with a few counts. This sequence joins TRBV7-9 and TRBJ1-1; weak D call: TRBD1 (6 bases). The CDR3 is 14 amino acids. V shed 3 bases and J shed 1 base, with 9 bases lying between them. Per the germline V gene, CDR1 is SEHNR and CDR2 is FQNEAQ (reference sequence). Written as DNA, the CDR3 is TGTGCCAGCAGCTTCCAGGGGAAGAACACTGAAGCTTTCTTT. It yields the protein CASSFQGKNTEAFF.

This clonotype turned up a few times. The gene calls are TRBV14 and TRBJ2-1; D is uncertain. The germline V and J ends were trimmed by 4 bases and 1 base, with 8 bases remaining between them. Germline CDR1 reads SGHDN; CDR2 reads FVKESK. The CDR3 sequence is 14 residues long. In nucleotides, the CDR3 is TGTGCCAGCAGCCGTAAAGGATCCTACAATGAGCAGTTCTTC. Translation gives CASSRKGSYNEQFF.

This clonotype has a single count. J is TRBJ2-7 and V is TRBV4-1, with D unresolved. The germline V gene has CDR1 MGHRA and CDR2 YSYEKL. V was trimmed by 0 bases and J by 1 base, leaving 7 bases between them. CDR3 length: 14 residues. Here the CDR3 reads CASSQEQRSYEQYF. For the CDR3, the DNA is TGCGCCAGCAGCCAAGAACAAAGGTCCTACGAGCAGTACTTC.

This clonotype was detected a few times. The CDR3 spells CASSYSKREETQYF. The CDR3, as DNA: TGTGCCAGCAGTTACTCGAAAAGGGAAGAGACCCAGTACTTC. V and J are TRBV6-6 and TRBJ2-5, with D uncertain. The germline gives CDR1 MNHNY, CDR2 SVGAGI (reference sequence). Trimming shortened V by 0 bases and J by 3 bases, and 8 bases separated the two germline ends. This CDR3 spans 14 amino acids.

This clonotype was detected only a few times. The chain links TRBV20-1 to TRBJ2-2; D possibly corresponds to TRBD2 (5 bases). The ends were cut back, 4 bases at V and 6 bases at J, with 6 bases in the middle. CDR1 is DFQATT and CDR2 is SNEGSKA in the germline V gene (reference sequence). CDR3 length: 11 residues. The DNA of the CDR3 is TGCAGTGCTAAGGAGGCCGGGGAGCTGTTTTTT. It specifies CSAKEAGELFF.

This clonotype was found a few times. V usage is TRBV12-3 or TRBV12-4 and J usage is TRBJ2-5; D is ambiguous. The CDR3 contains 13 residues. V dropped 3 bases and J dropped 6 bases, with 11 bases sitting between them. As DNA, the CDR3 is TGTGCCAGCAGTTTTGATCCCAGGAAGACCCAGTACTTC. It translates to CASSFDPRKTQYF.

The chain carries TRBV7-6 and TRBJ1-5; D gene ambiguous. Germline V lookup: CDR1 SGHVS, CDR2 FNYEAQ. CDR3 size: 14 residues. The germline V and J ends were trimmed by 1 base and 6 bases, with 10 bases remaining between them. DNA of the CDR3: TGTGCCAGCAGCTTAGGGCCGGGAATTCAGCCCCAGCATTTT. Translated, it gives CASSLGPGIQPQHF. Based on the CDR3 plus reference TRBV7-6 and TRBJ1-5, the full variable domain is GAGVSQSPRYKVTKRGQDVALRCDPISGHVSLYWYRQALGQGPEFLTYFNYEAQQDKSGLPNDRFSAERPEGSISTLTIQRTEQRDSAMYRCASSLGPGIQPQHFGDGTRLSIL.

This clonotype was counted only a few times. Here the CDR3 DNA reads TGTGCCAGCAGCTCTTCAGTGCGGGGGCCGCTATCGTACTTC. Its protein is CASSSSVRGPLSYF. The genes are TRBV7-9 and TRBJ2-7; possible D gene TRBD2, 7 bases. Trimming took 4 bases from V and 12 from J, leaving 22 bases between them. The V gene's germline CDR1 is SEHNR and CDR2 FQNEAQ (reference sequence). CDR3 size: 14 residues. The full variable domain, in which reference TRBV7-9 and TRBJ2-7 provide the parts outside the CDR3, is DTGVSQNPRHKITKRGQNVTFRCDPISEHNRLYWYRQTLGQGPEFLTYFQNEAQLEKSRLLSDRFSAERPKGSFSTLEIQRTEQGDSAMYLCASSSSVRGPLSYFGPGTRLTVT.

This clonotype has a handful of counts. The chain uses TRBV4-2 and TRBJ2-6; 10 bases fit TRBD1. Looked up from germline, CDR1 is LGHNA and CDR2 is YNFKEQ. The length of the CDR3 is 19 residues. V lost 1 base to trimming and J lost 0 bases; unmatched junction nucleotides: 6. The CDR3 loop is CASSQVPGQGSSGANVLTF. For the CDR3, the DNA is TGTGCCAGCAGCCAAGTCCCGGGACAGGGGAGCTCTGGGGCCAACGTCCTGACTTTC.

This chain connects TRBV24-1 to TRBJ2-3; the match to TRBD2 covers 12 bases. J lost 2 bases, V lost 5 bases, and 16 bases had no gene match. Germline CDR1 and CDR2: KGHDR and SFDVKD. The CDR3 covers 20 residues. The CDR3, as DNA: TGTGCCACCAGTGCCCCGACTAGCGGGGGCCAGGAACGTTTCACAGATACGCAGTATTTT. Amino acid sequence: CATSAPTSGGQERFTDTQYF.

This clonotype was observed a few times. J is TRBJ1-2 and V is TRBV7-2, with a weak D call TRBD1 (6 bases). This CDR3 spans 15 amino acids. The V and J ends lost 0 bases and 5 bases respectively, with 13 bases between them. Germline CDR1 SGHTA, CDR2 FQGNSA. CDR3 sequence: CASSLAEGHNYGYTF. Written as DNA, the CDR3 is TGTGCCAGCAGCTTAGCGGAGGGACATAATTATGGCTACACCTTC.

This clonotype has just a few counts. The chain links TRBV4-1 to TRBJ1-1, with TRBD1 as a possible D gene (6 bases). Trimming removed 5 bases at V and 5 bases at J, with 27 bases between. The CDR3 covers 18 residues. CDR1 MGHRA and CDR2 YSYEKL come from the germline V gene. CDR3 in amino acids: CASSWTTGPDDQVTEAFF. The CDR3 region has the DNA TGCGCCAGCAGCTGGACGACAGGCCCGGATGATCAGGTGACTGAAGCTTTCTTT.

This clonotype was observed a handful of times. The gene calls are TRBV24-1 and TRBJ2-2; 7 nucleotides match TRBD2. This CDR3 region has 15 residues. Per the germline V gene, CDR1 is KGHDR and CDR2 is SFDVKD. With V trimmed by 3 bases and J by 4 bases, 4 bases remained unmatched. The chain's CDR3 is CATSDRTRPTGELFF. CDR3 sequence (DNA): TGTGCCACCAGTGATCGGACTAGACCCACCGGGGAGCTGTTTTTT.